The 16 T cell receptor beta chains presented below share a single source sample, sequenced in a study of metastatic and nonmetastatic thyroid tumors. Patients underwent thyroid surgery, and none had received any treatment before it. TCRdb called clones again from the PCR reads with MiXCR. The sample has some 40,000 clones, approximately 15% seen once. Input material: blood. The receptors shown here come from a female donor with papillary thyroid cancer or a benign thyroid nodule (not recorded which). Some clones in this sample may be carry-over from other donors' samples.

This clone has at least ten counts. This chain links TRBV12-5 with TRBJ1-1, with D unresolved. Germline CDR1 is LGHNT and CDR2 is FRNRAP. The CDR3 length is 15 residues. The germline V and J ends were trimmed by 9 bases and 1 base, with 18 bases remaining between them. The CDR3 sequence: CASASGAGWNTEAFF. CDR3 DNA: TGTGCTAGCGCATCGGGAGCCGGTTGGAACACTGAAGCTTTCTTT.

This clone was detected a few times. This chain uses TRBV10-1 with TRBJ2-2; TRBD2 matches 10 bases. Trimming took 2 bases from V and 5 from J; bases not matched to a gene: 8. The CDR3 covers 17 residues. Germline lookup yields CDR1 WNHNN and CDR2 SYGVQD (reference sequence). DNA of the CDR3: TGCGCCAGCAGTGAGACCCAAGCGGGAGGGCCGACCGGGGAGCTGTTTTTT. Its protein product is CASSETQAGGPTGELFF.

This clone was detected many times. V is TRBV28 and J is TRBJ2-3, with 9 bases that match TRBD1. V was pared by 6 bases and J by 4 bases, with 5 bases of the junction left unmatched. This CDR3 has 14 amino acids. Germline assignment: CDR1 MDHEN and CDR2 SYDVKM. CDR3 sequence reads: CASSPGQGSDTQYF. CDR3 sequence (DNA): TGTGCCAGCAGCCCTGGACAGGGGTCAGATACGCAGTATTTT.

This clone turned up a few times. A much larger clone lies one base from this, so it may be a read error. V is TRBV6-4 and J is TRBJ2-1, with D perhaps matching TRBD2 (5 bases). The germline CDR1 and CDR2 sequences are MRHNA and SNTAGT. The germline V and J ends were trimmed by 6 bases and 3 bases, with 9 bases remaining between them. The CDR3 is 13 residues long. This CDR3 reads CASSAGYYNEQFF. The CDR3 nucleotides read TGTGCCAGCAGCGCGGGTTACTACAATGAGCAGTTCTTC.

The chain recombines TRBV11-1 with TRBJ1-3; 8 positions match TRBD1. This CDR3 is 17 amino acids long. Per germline, CDR1 SGHAT and CDR2 FQDESV (reference sequence). V shed 10 bases and J 0 bases; nucleotides not matched to a gene: 14. The DNA of the CDR3 is TGTGCCATCCAATCCAACCGACAGGGGCTCTCTGGAAACACCATATATTTT. This codes for CAIQSNRQGLSGNTIYF.

Ten or more counts support this clone. Within the sample, other DNA sequences also encode this same CDR3. This chain links TRBV3-1 with TRBJ2-7; no reliable D call. Trimming pared 8 bases from V and 4 bases from J, leaving 15 bases between. The CDR3 consists of 13 residues. Germline V CDR1 and CDR2: LGHDT, YNNKEL (reference sequence). In nucleotides, the CDR3 is TGTGCCAGCTCTATCGGCGACGGGTACGAGCAGTACTTC. As protein: CASSIGDGYEQYF.

This clone appeared a few times. This chain uses TRBV29-1 with TRBJ1-4; 10 bases map to TRBD1. V lost 3 bases, J lost 8 bases, and 9 bases stayed unmatched. This CDR3 region has 15 residues. The germline gives CDR1 SQVTM, CDR2 ANQGSEA. CDR3 residues: CSVDRLDRGGEKLFF. CDR3 DNA: TGCAGCGTTGATCGCCTGGACAGGGGGGGGGAAAAACTGTTTTTT.

At least ten counts were recorded for this clone. The gene calls are TRBV7-2 and TRBJ2-7; perhaps TRBD2 as D (6 bases). The CDR3 runs 14 residues. Germline V lookup: CDR1 SGHTA, CDR2 FQGNSA. The V gene lost 2 bases and the J gene lost 2 bases, with 10 bases spanning the gap. The CDR3 loop is CASSLNSGPYEQYF. As DNA, the CDR3 is TGTGCCAGCAGCTTAAATAGCGGTCCCTACGAGCAGTACTTC.

This clone was counted at least ten times. The chain is built from TRBV29-1 and TRBJ1-1; D is unclear. The CDR3 runs 16 residues. Germline V lookup: CDR1 SQVTM, CDR2 ANQGSEA. V dropped 0 bases and J dropped 2 bases, with 16 bases sitting between them. In DNA form, the CDR3 reads TGCAGCGTTGAAGATTCGCCCGTTGGTCTTAACACTGAAGCTTTCTTT. This codes for CSVEDSPVGLNTEAFF.

This clone was counted at least ten times. This rearrangement joins TRBV10-1 to TRBJ2-6; D is ambiguous. This CDR3 comprises 15 residues. The germline gives CDR1 WNHNN, CDR2 SYGVQD (reference sequence). The V gene lost 5 bases and the J gene lost 0 bases, with 8 bases spanning the gap. The CDR3 DNA sequence: TGCGCCAGCAGTTCCGAACTCTCTGGGGCCAACGTCCTGACTTTC. It encodes CASSSELSGANVLTF.

This clone showed up just a few times. Just one base apart from a much larger clone, this may be a read error. V gene TRBV9 combines with J gene TRBJ2-7, with D possibly TRBD2 on 5 matching bases. Trimming left V 2 bases short and J 7 bases short, with 16 bases between. Looked up from germline, CDR1 is SGDLS and CDR2 is YYNGEE. The length of the CDR3 is 14 residues. Written as DNA, the CDR3 is TGTGCCAGCAGCGTGCGGGCGACTTACAATGAGCAGTACTTC. It yields the protein CASSVRATYNEQYF.

This clone was seen only a few times. One end of the junction does not line up with germline, which may come from a read error. The V gene is TRBV6-1, the J gene TRBJ1-2, with TRBD1 matching 9 bases. Germline assignment: CDR1 MNHNS and CDR2 SASEGT. The CDR3 sequence is 15 residues long. The DNA of the CDR3 is TGTGCCAGCAGTTCCGGGACAGGGCTGAGCTATGGATACACATTC. Protein product: CASSSGTGLSYGYTF.

This clone appeared many times. The chain recombines TRBV6-6 with TRBJ2-3, with 10 bases aligning to TRBD2. This CDR3 comprises 18 residues. Losses at the gene ends were 4 bases for V and 4 bases for J; bases not matched to a gene: 14. Germline CDR1 reads MNHNY; CDR2 reads SVGAGI (reference sequence). CDR3 loop: CASSSSYGLAGEADTQYF. CDR3 in DNA: TGTGCCAGCAGTTCGTCATACGGTCTAGCGGGAGAAGCAGATACGCAGTATTTT.

In its sample, this clone was seen many times. The chain has TRBV9 and TRBJ2-3; no reliable D call. The ends were cut back, 0 bases at V and 5 bases at J, with 13 bases in the middle. This CDR3 is built from 15 residues. Per the germline V gene, CDR1 is SGDLS and CDR2 is YYNGEE. Written as DNA, the CDR3 is TGTGCCAGCAGCGTAGGTAGTGGGTGGTTAGATACGCAGTATTTT. Protein: CASSVGSGWLDTQYF.

This clone appeared many times. The gene calls are TRBV20-1 and TRBJ2-4; 8 nucleotides match TRBD2. Germline CDR1 reads DFQATT; CDR2 reads SNEGSKA (reference sequence). This CDR3 spans 14 amino acids. Trimming at V came to 0 bases and at J to 7 bases, leaving 5 bases not matched to a gene. This chain's CDR3 is CSARDWAGGNIQYF. In DNA form, the CDR3 reads TGCAGTGCTAGAGACTGGGCGGGAGGTAACATTCAGTACTTC.

The V gene is TRBV10-3, the J gene TRBJ1-1; D uncertain. CDR3 length: 12 amino acids. Trimming took 2 bases from V and 5 from J, leaving 6 bases between them. CDR1 is ENHRY, CDR2 SYGVKD, per germline. The CDR3 reads CAISEDGTEAFF. The DNA of the CDR3 is TGTGCCATCAGTGAGGACGGGACTGAAGCTTTCTTT.